What follows describes a single T cell receptor beta chain. The same CDR3 also results from other DNA sequences found in this sample. These data belong to a study of shared clonotypes between healthy human individuals. The CDR3 sequence is 12 residues long. CDR1 is SEHNR, CDR2 FQNEAQ, per germline (reference sequence). Deletions cut 4 bases from V and 4 bases from J, with 8 bases between. Repertoires were generated with immunoSEQ multiplex PCR, while TCRdb's copy carries only in-frame clones and drops some. The sample holds 2 million to 2.5 million clones, approximately 94% seen once. Naive CD8 cells, CD45RO-negative and positively selected for CCR7, excluded terminally differentiated effector memory CD45RA+ cells.

This receptor was obtained from a young man in good health. Some clones in this sample may be carry-over from other donors' samples. The V and J genes are TRBV7-9 and TRBJ2-7; D may be TRBD1 (5 bases). The sample comprised naive CD8+ T cells from PBMCs. The CDR3: CASSWGTYEQYF. As DNA, the CDR3 is TGTGCCAGCAGCTGGGGCACGTACGAGCAGTACTTC. The complete variable domain, with remaining parts taken from reference TRBV7-9 and TRBJ2-7, reads DTGVSQNPRHKITKRGQNVTFRCDPISEHNRLYWYRQTLGQGPEFLTYFQNEAQLEKSRLLSDRFSAERPKGSFSTLEIQRTEQGDSAMYLCASSWGTYEQYFGPGTRLTVT.